The present T cell receptor beta chain was sequenced within a study of T cell responses to AZD1222 COVID-19 vaccine (dated by TCRdb to about 2021). With respect to the entire study: TCR sequencing was performed for 230 to 250 trial participants, of whom roughly 200 were given two doses of AZD1222 and around 25 were given two doses of MenACWY control vaccine. Trial participants were enrolled by age into subgroups of 18-55, 56-69 and 70-plus years, and around 140, 26 and 57 TCR-sequenced participants, respectively, were included in these subgroups. The full study reports these points: Epitopes outside the regions mutated in the B.1.351 and B.1.1.7 variants were reportedly recognized by nearly half of the unique spike-specific TCRs. Participants were mostly white British, with more females than males. The authors suggested clonal diversity may have been underestimated. The vaccine-associated CD4 TCRs covered the entire spike protein, and the dominant responses fell in regions 160-218 and 743-854. Because no day 14 peak-response samples were available, the repertoires could be characterized only after the peak T cell response. In the small 56-69-year group, the increase in depth fell short of significance, most likely because of low power. A significant rise in spike-specific TCR breadth and depth was observed after two AZD1222 doses relative to day 0 and relative to MenACWY recipients. Conclusions about previously exposed vaccinees are limited, since just a handful of AZD1222 recipients were seropositive for SARS-CoV-2 at baseline.

What the time point label conveys for this sample: about 28 days (+/-7) after the second vaccine dose. AZD1222 recipients given second doses at about 4 weeks or at about 12 weeks were pooled, since spike-specific TCR depth and breadth were not found to differ between the two schedules. Vaccinee samples came from UK trials COV001 and COV002, including a single-blind randomized controlled phase 2/3 trial of AZD1222 (ChAdOx1 nCoV-19) in healthy adults. For TCRbeta chain sequencing, PBMC samples from trial participants were taken at day 0 and at day 28 after the second dose. Measured from the cysteine to the phenylalanine, the CDR3 is 12 residues long. Only CDR3 DNA is held: 36 bases, read in frame from base 1. V is reduced by 3 bases and J by 9 bases, leaving a spacing of 8 bases between them. Per the germline V gene (reference sequence), LNHNV is the CDR1 and YYDKDF is the CDR2. The CDR3 regions of human TCRbeta chains were analyzed by immunosequencing. Per the source publication's procedure: TCRs in the repertoires were matched against a reference library of SARS-CoV-2-specific TCRs that had been generated with the MIRA antigen-specificity platform. Breadth was defined as the fraction of unique TCRs that were SARS-CoV-2-associated. Depth was defined as the fraction of total T cells that were SARS-CoV-2-associated. Using the MIRA data, every spike-specific TCR was mapped to the spike region that the TCR reacted to and assigned to either a CD4 or a CD8 class. Log10-transformed breadth and depth values were compared by one-way ANOVA with Sidak's multiple comparisons tests. As stored in TCRdb, this immuneACCESS dataset retains in-frame rearrangements with V and J assigned. A fraction of the clones does not appear; measured against another copy, unresolved V genes explain less than half of the discrepancy, and the remainder lacks a known reason. The V and J calls and the clone size are those of that table, but D and trimming were determined from the DNA. For this sample there are 250,000 to 300,000 clones; 90% to 95% appear just once. Clones ranked in the top ten supply approximately 0.52% of the sample.

As to this clone: The antigen it recognizes is unknown. Qualities for individual bases were not recorded, and no much larger clone is one base off.

Sequencing used peripheral blood, obtained 28 days after the second AZD1222 dose. Recombination connected TRBV15 to TRBJ2-2; no D segment can be confidently identified. The receptor was derived from an adult who received the AZD1222 COVID-19 vaccine. The CDR3 region reads CATSSGLRELFF. The DNA is as follows: TGTGCCACCAGCAGCGGATTAAGGGAGCTGTTTTTT.